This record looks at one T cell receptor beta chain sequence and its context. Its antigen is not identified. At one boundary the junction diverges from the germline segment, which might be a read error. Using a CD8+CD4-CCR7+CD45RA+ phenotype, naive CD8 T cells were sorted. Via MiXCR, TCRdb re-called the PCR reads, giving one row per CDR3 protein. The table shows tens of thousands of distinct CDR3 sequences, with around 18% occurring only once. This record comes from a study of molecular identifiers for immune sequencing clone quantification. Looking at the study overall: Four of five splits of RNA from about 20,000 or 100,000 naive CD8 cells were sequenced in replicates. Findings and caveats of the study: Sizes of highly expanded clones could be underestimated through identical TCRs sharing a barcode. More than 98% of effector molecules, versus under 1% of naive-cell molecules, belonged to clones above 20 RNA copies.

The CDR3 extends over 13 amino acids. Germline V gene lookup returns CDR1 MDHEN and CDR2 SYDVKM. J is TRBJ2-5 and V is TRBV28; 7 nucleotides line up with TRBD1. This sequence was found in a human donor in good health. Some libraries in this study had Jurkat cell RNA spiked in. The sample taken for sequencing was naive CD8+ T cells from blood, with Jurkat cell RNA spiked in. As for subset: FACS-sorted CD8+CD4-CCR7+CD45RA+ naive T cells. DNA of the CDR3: TGTGCCAGCACCTTAAGGGGGCAAGATACCCAGTACTTC. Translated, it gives CASTLRGQDTQYF.